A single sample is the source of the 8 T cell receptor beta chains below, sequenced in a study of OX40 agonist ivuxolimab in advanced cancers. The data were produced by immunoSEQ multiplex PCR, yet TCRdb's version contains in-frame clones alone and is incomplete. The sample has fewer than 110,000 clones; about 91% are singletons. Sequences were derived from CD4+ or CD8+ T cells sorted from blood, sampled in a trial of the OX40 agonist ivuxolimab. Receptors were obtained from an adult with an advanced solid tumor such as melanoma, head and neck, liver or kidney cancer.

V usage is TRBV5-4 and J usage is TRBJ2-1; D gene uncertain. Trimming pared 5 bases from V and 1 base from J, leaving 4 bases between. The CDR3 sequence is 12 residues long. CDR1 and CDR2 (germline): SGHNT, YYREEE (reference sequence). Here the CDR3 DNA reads TGTGCCAGCAGACAGTCCTACAATGAGCAGTTCTTC. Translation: CASRQSYNEQFF.

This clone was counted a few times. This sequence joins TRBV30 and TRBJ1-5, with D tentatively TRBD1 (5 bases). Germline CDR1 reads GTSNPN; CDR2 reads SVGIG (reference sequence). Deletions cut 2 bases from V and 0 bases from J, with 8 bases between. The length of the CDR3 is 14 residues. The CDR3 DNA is TGTGCCTGGAGTTGGGGACTTAGCAATCAGCCCCAGCATTTT. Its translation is CAWSWGLSNQPQHF.

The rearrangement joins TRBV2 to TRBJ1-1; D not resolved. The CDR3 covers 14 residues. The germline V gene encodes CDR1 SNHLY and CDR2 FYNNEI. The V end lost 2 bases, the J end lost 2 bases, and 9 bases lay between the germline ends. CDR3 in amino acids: CASSERVANTEAFF. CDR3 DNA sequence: TGTGCCAGCAGTGAAAGGGTGGCTAACACTGAAGCTTTCTTT.

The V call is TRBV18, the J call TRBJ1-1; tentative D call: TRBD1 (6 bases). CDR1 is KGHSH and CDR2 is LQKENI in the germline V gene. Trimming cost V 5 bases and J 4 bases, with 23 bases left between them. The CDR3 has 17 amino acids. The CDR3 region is CASSSSRAGVVGTEAFF. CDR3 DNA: TGTGCCAGCTCATCCTCTCGCGCAGGGGTCGTGGGCACTGAAGCTTTCTTT.

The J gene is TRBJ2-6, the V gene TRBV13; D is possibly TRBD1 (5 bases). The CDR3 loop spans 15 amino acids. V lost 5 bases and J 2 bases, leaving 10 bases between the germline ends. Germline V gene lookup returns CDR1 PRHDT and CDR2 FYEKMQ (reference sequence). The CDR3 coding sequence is TGTGCCAGCAGCCAAAGGGGCACTGGGGCCAACGTCCTGACTTTC. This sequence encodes CASSQRGTGANVLTF.

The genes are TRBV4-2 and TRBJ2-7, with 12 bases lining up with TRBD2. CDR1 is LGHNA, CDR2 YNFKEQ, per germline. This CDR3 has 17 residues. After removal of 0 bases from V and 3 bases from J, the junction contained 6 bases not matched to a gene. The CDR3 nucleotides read TGTGCCAGCAGCCAAGATTCTCCGGGACTAGCGGGCTACGAGCAGTACTTC. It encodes CASSQDSPGLAGYEQYF.

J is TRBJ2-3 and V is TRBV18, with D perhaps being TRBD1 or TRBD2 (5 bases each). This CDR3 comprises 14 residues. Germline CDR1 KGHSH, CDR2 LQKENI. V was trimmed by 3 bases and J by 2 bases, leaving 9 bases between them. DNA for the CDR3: TGTGCCAGCTCACCTTGGGGGAACACAGATACGCAGTATTTT. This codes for CASSPWGNTDTQYF.

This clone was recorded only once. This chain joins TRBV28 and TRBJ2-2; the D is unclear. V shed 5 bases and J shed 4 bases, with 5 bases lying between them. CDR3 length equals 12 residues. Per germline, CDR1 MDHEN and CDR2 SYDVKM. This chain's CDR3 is CASSVRTGELFF. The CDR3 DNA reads TGTGCCAGCAGTGTGCGCACCGGGGAGCTGTTTTTT.